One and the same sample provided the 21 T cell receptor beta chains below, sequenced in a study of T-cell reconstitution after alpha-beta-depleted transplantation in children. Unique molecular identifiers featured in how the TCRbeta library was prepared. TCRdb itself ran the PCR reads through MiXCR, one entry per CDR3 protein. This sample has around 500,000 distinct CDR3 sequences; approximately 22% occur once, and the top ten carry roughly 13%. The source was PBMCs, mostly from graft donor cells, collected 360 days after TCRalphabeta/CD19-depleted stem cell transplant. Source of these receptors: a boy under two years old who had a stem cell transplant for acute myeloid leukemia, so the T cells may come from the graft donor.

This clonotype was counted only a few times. Here the CDR3 DNA reads TGCAGTGCCCAAGATGACAGGAAGAACACCGGGGAGCTGTTTTTT. It yields the protein CSAQDDRKNTGELFF. The V gene is TRBV20-1, the J gene TRBJ2-2, with D tentatively TRBD1 (6 bases). Germline V lookup: CDR1 DFQATT, CDR2 SNEGSKA (reference sequence). With 6 bases removed from V and 1 base from J, the gap between germline ends came to 15 bases. The CDR3 is 15 amino acids.

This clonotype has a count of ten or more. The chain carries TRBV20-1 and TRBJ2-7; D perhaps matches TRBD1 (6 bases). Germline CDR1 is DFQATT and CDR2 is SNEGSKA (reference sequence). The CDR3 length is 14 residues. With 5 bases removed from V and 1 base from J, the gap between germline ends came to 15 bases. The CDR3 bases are TGCAGTGCTCGATCCGGGACACCTTCCTACGAGCAGTACGTC. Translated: CSARSGTPSYEQYV.

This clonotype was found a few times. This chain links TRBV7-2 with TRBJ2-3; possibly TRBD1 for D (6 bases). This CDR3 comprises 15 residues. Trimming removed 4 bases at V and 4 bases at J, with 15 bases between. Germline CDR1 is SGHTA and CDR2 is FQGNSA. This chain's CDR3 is CASSWDLGASDTQYF. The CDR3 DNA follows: TGTGCCAGCAGCTGGGATTTGGGGGCATCAGATACGCAGTATTTT.

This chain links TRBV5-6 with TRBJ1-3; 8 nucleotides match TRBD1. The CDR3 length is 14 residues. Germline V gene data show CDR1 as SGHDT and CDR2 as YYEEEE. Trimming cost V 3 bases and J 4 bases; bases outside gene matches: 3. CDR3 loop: CASSYGTGGNTIYF. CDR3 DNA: TGTGCCAGCAGCTACGGGACAGGAGGAAACACCATATATTTT.

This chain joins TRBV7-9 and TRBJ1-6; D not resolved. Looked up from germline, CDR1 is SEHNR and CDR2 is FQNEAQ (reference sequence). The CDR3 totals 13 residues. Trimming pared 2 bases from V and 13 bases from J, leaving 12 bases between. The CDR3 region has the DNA TGTGCCAGCAGCTTATATCCCGGTGTCCCCCTCCACTTT. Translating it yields CASSLYPGVPLHF.

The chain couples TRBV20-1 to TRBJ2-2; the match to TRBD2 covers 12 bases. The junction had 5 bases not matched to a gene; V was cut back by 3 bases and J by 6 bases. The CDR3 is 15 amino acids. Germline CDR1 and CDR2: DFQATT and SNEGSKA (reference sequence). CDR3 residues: CSARALAGGSGELFF. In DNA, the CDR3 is TGCAGTGCTAGGGCGCTAGCGGGGGGGTCCGGGGAGCTGTTTTTT.

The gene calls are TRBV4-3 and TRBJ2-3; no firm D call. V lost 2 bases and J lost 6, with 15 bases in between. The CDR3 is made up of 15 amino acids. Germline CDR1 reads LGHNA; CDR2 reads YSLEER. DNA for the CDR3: TGCGCCAGCAGCCAAACGCCTCTTGATGAGGATACGCAGTATTTT. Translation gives CASSQTPLDEDTQYF.

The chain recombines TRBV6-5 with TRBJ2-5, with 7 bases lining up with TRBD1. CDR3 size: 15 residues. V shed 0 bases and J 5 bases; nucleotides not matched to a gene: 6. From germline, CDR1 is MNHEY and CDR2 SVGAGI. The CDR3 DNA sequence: TGTGCCAGCAGTTACTCTGACAGGGACCTGGAGACCCAGTACTTC. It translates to CASSYSDRDLETQYF.

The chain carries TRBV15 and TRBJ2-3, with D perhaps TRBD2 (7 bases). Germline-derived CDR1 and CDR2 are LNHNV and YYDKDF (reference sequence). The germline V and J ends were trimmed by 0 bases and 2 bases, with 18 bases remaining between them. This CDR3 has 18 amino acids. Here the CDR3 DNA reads TGTGCCACCAGCAGAGATTTGTTCCCGGGGGGCGCCACAGATACGCAGTATTTT. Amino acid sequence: CATSRDLFPGGATDTQYF. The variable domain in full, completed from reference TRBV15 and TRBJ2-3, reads DAMVIQNPRYQVTQFGKPVTLSCSQTLNHNVMYWYQQKSSQAPKLLFHYYDKDFNNEADTPDNFQSRRPNTSFCFLDIRSPGLGDTAMYLCATSRDLFPGGATDTQYFGPGTRLTVL.

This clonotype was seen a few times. CDR3: CAISEPWGPEYEQYF. In DNA, the CDR3 is TGTGCCATCAGTGAGCCCTGGGGTCCCGAGTACGAGCAGTACTTC. The J gene is TRBJ2-7, the V gene TRBV10-3; D ambiguous. CDR1 is ENHRY and CDR2 is SYGVKD in the germline V gene. The V end was cut by 2 bases, the J end by 4 bases, with 15 bases between. The CDR3 totals 15 residues.

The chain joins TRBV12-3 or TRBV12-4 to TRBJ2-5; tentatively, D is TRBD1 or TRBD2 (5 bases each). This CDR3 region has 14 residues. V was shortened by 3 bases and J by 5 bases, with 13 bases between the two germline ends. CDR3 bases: TGTGCCAGCAGTTTTTTTTTCGGGGCTGAGACCCAGTACTTC. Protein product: CASSFFFGAETQYF.

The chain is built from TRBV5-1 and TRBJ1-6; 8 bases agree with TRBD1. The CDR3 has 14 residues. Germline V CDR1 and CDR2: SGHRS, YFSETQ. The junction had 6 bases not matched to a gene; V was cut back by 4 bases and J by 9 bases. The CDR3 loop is CASSPGQGASPLHF. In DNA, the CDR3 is TGCGCCAGCAGCCCCGGACAGGGAGCTTCACCCCTCCACTTT.

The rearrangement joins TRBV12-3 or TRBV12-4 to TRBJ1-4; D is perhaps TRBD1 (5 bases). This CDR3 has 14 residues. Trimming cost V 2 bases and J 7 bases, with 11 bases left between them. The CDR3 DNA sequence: TGTGCCAGCAGTTTACGAGGGGAGGGTGAAAAACTGTTTTTT. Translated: CASSLRGEGEKLFF.

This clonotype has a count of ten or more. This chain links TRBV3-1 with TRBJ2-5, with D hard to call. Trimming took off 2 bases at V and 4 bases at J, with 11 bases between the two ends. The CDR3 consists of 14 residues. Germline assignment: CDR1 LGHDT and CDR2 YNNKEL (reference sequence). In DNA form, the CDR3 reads TGTGCCAGCAGCCAACAGTCGCTGACAGAGACCCAGTACTTC. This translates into CASSQQSLTETQYF.

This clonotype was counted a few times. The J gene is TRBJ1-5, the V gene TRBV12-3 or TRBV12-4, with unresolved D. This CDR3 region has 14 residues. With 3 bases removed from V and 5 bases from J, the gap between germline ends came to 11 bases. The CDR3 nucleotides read TGTGCCAGCAGTTTGGCGGTGGTGCATCAGCCCCAGCATTTT. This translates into CASSLAVVHQPQHF.

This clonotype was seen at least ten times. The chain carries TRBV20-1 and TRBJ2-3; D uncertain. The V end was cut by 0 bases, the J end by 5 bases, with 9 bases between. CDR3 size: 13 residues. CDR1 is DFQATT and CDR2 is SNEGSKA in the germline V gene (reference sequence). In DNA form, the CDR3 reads TGCAGTGCTAGAGATATTTCTGGAGATACGCAGTATTTT. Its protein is CSARDISGDTQYF.

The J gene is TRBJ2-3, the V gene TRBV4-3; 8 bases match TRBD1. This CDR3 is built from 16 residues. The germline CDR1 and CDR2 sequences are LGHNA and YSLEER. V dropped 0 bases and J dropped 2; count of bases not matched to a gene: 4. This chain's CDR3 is CASSQEEDRVTDTQYF. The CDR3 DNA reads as TGCGCCAGCAGCCAAGAAGAGGACAGGGTCACAGATACGCAGTATTTT.

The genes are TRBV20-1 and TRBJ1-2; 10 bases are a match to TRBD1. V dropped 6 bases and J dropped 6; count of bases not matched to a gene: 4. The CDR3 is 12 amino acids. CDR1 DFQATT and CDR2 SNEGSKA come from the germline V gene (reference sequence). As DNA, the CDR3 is TGCAGTGCCTGGGACAGGGGCCATGGCTACACCTTC. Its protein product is CSAWDRGHGYTF.

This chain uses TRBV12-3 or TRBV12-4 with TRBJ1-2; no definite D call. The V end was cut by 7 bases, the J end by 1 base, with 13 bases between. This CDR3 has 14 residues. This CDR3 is CASNLSGFNYGYTF. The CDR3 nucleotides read TGTGCCAGCAATCTGTCCGGGTTTAACTATGGCTACACCTTC.

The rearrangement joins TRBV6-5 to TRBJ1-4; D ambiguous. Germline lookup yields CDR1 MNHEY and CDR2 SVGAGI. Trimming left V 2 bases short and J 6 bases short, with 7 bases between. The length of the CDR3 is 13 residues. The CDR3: CASSYREHEKLFF. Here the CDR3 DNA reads TGTGCCAGCAGTTACAGGGAACATGAAAAACTGTTTTTT.

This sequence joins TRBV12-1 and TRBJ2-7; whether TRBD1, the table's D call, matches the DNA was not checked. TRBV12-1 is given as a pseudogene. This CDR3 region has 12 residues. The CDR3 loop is CASSARGYEQYF. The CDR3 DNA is TGTGCCAGCAGCGCGAGGGGATACGAGCAGTACTTC.